This is a list of T cell receptor beta chains from one sample in a study of OX40 agonist ivuxolimab in advanced cancers. Here immunoSEQ multiplex PCR was the method, and the copy in TCRdb shows in-frame clones only, minus some. The sample has over 100,000 clones; 90% are singletons. This material consisted of CD4+ or CD8+ T cells sorted from blood, taken in a trial of the OX40 agonist ivuxolimab. These receptors all stem from an adult with an advanced solid tumor such as melanoma, head and neck, liver or kidney cancer. CDR3s include the opening cysteine and the closing phenylalanine or tryptophan.

v_call	j_call	cdr3_aa
TRBV13	TRBJ2-6	CASKGPGANVLTF
TRBV7-9	TRBJ2-2	CASSLVGGRELFF
TRBV27	TRBJ1-4	CASSLHGQGAATNEKLFF
TRBV7-9	TRBJ2-7	CASSATYEQYF
TRBV7-3	TRBJ2-3	CASSLTGGGTDTQYF
TRBV15	TRBJ1-2	CATSRTRQVKLDYGYTF
TRBV18	TRBJ1-5	CASSQDGNQPQHF
TRBV7-8	TRBJ2-7	CASSLLGIGTGGYEQYF
TRBV6-1	TRBJ2-5	CASSETLLAEETQYF
TRBV6-6	TRBJ1-3	CASSYLYRGSGNTIYF
TRBV5-1	TRBJ2-3	CASSLAWGADTQYF
TRBV27	TRBJ2-1	CASTQGGRAWEQFF
TRBV5-8	TRBJ1-5	CASSSSGGRGNQPQHF
TRBV28	TRBJ2-7	CASSLSGTGPHEQYF
TRBV5-1	TRBJ2-1	CASSLPSTAGGGLKQFF
TRBV14	-	CASSQDRSGSYEQYF
TRBV14	TRBJ1-1	CASSQWQFGTEAFF
TRBV29-1	TRBJ2-1	CSVTGTSYNEQFF
TRBV29-1	TRBJ2-2	CSVRGNTGELFF
TRBV4-3	TRBJ2-2	CASSQDRAGTGNTGELFF
TRBV7-8	TRBJ2-3	CASSLESGGGLSTDTQYF
TRBV28	TRBJ1-1	CASRGRFTEAFF
TRBV25-1	TRBJ2-3	CASSLVTDTQYF
TRBV10-3	TRBJ2-2	CAISGSPGQHTGELFF
TRBV15	TRBJ2-3	CATSRERDVTDTQYF
TRBV12-5	TRBJ1-1	CASGLVGRNTEAFF
TRBV2	TRBJ1-1	CASSRNRGHTEAFF
TRBV19	TRBJ2-1	CASSRTSPYNEQFF
TRBV27	TRBJ2-7	CASSPPQGPYEQYF
TRBV19	TRBJ2-7	CASSLGLPSYEQYF
TRBV19	TRBJ2-4	CATTGGAYGIAKNIQYF
TRBV11-2	TRBJ2-7	CASSSLGGDEQYF
TRBV29-1	TRBJ1-1	CSVRTAMNTEAFF
TRBV6-5	TRBJ1-1	CASSYRSGNTEAFF
TRBV5-1	TRBJ2-1	CASSLEGPEQFF
TRBV7-2	TRBJ2-3	CASSFFGPGTDTQYF
TRBV5-1	TRBJ2-2	CASFLGTPNTGELFF
TRBV7-9	TRBJ1-1	CASSLGTAGVEAFF
TRBV19	TRBJ2-7	CASSSYASGGAYEQYF
TRBV7-3	TRBJ2-7	CASSLRGSSLYEQYF
TRBV5-1	TRBJ2-3	CASSLGQGFTDTQYF
TRBV5-8	TRBJ1-4	CASSLGRGEANEKLFF
TRBV19	TRBJ1-2	CASSIGSGGYTSSGYTF
TRBV10-1	TRBJ2-6	CASSEGQPGANVLTF
TRBV9	TRBJ2-6	CASSARNPGANVLTF
TRBV5-8	TRBJ1-4	CASSLKYGLDQGREKLFF
TRBV11-2	TRBJ1-1	CASSPLQVGNTEAFF
TRBV2	TRBJ2-2	CASRSGLLANTGELFF
TRBV18	TRBJ2-1	CASSPKAGGDNEQFF
TRBV7-2	TRBJ1-1	CACGGQMNTEAFF